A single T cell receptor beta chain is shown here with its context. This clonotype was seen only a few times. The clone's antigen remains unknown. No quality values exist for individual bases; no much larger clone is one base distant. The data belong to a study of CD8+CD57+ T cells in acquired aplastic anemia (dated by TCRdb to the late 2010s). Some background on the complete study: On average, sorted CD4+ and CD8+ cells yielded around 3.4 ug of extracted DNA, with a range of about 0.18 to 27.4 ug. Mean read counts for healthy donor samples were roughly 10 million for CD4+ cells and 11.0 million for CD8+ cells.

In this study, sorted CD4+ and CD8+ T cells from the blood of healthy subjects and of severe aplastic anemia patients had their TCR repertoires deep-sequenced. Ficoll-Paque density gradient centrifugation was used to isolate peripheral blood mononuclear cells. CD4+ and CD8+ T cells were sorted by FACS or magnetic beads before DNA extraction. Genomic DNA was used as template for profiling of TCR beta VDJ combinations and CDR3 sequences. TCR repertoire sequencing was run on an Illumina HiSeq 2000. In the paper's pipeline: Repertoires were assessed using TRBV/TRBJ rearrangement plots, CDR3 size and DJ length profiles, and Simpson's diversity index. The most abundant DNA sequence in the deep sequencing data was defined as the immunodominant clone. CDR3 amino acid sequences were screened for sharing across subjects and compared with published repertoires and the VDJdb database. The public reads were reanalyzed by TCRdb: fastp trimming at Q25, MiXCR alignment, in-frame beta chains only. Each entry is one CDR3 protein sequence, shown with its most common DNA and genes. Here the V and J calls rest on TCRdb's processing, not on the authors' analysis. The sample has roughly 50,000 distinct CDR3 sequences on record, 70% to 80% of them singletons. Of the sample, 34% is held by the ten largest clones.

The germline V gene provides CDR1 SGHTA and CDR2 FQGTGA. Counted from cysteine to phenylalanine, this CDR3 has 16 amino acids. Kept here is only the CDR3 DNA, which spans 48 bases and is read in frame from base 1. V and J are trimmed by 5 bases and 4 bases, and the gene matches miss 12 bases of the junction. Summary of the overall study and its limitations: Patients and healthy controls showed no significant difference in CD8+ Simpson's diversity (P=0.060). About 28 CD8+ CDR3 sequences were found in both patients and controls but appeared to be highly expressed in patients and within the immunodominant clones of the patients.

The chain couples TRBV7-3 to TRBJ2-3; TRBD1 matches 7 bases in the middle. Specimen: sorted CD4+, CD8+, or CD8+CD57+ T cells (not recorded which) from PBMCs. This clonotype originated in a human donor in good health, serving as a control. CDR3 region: CASSMGQTLTADTQYF. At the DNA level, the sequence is TGTGCCAGCAGCATGGGACAGACTCTGACTGCAGATACGCAGTATTTT.